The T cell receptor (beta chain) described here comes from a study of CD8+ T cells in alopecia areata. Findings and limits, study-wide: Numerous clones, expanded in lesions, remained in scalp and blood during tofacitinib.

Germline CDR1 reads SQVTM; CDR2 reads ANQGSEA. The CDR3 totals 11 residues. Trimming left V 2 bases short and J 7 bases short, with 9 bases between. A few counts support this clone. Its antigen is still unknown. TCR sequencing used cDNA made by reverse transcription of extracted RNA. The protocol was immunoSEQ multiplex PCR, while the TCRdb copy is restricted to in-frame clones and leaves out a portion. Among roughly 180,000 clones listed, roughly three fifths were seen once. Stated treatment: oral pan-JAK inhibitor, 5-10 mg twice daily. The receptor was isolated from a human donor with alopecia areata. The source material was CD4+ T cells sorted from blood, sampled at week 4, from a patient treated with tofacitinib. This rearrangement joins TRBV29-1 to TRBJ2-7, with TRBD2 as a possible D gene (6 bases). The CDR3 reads CSVELAWEQYF. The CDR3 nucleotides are TGCAGCGTTGAACTAGCGTGGGAGCAGTACTTC.